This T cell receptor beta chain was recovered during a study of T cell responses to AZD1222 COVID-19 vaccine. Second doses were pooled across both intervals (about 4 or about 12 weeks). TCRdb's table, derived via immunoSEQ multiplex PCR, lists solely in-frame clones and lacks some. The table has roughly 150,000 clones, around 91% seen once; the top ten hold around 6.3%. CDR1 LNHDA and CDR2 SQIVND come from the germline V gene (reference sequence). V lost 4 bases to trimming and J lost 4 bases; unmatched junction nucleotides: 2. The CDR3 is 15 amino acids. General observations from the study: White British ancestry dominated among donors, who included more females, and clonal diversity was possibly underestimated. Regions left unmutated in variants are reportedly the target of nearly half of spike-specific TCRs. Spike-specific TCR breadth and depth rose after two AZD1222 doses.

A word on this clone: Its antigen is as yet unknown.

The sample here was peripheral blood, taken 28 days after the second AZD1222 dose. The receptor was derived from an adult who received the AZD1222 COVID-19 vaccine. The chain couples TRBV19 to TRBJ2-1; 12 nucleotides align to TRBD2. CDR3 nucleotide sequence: TGTGCCAGTAGTAGGCTAGCGGGGGGGTACAATGAGCAGTTCTTC. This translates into CASSRLAGGYNEQFF.